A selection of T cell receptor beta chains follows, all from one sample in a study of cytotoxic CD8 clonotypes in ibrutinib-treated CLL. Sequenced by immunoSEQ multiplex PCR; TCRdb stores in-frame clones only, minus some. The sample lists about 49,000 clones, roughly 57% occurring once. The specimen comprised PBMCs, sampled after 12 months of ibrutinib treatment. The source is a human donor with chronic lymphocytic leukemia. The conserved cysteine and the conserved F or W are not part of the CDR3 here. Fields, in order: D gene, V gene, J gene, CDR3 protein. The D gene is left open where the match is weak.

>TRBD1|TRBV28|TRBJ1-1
ASSPQGVRTEAF
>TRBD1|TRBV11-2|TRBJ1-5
ASSPNGQDSNQPQH
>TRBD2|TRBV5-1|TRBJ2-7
ASSHGTSGMGEQY
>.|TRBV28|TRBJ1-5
ASSPMYQPQH
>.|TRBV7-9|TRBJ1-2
ASTPRVLDGYT
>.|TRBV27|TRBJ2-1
ATRQVNEQF
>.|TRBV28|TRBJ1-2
ASSPRGGGYGYT
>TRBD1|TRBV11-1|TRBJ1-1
ASSLGDSEGAYTEAF
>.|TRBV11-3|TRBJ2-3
ASSLDLTTDTQY
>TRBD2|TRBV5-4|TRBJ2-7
ASRPAGNYEQY
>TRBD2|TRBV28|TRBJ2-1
ASSGLALVDEQF
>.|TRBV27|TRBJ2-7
ASSLVGRSYEQY
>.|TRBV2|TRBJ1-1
ASSASFYGAPNTEAF
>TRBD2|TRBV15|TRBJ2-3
ATSREISGRRDTQY
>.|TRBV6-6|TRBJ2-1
ASNVSPYEQF
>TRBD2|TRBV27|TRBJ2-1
ASCPSGIYNEQF
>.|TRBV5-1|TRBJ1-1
ASSLGAGVNTEAF
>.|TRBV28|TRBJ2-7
ASSLDEQY
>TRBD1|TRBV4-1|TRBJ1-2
ASSQVRTGVGYT